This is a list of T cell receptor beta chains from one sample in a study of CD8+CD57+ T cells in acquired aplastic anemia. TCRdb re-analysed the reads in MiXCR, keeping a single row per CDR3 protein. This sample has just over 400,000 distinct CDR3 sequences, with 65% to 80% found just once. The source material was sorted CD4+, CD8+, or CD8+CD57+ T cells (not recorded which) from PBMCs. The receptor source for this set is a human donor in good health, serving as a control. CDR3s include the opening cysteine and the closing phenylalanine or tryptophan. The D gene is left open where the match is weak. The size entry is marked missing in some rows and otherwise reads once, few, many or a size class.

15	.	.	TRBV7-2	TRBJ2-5	CASSPGGMLQETQYF	TGTGCCAGCAGCCCCGGGGGAATGCTCCAAGAGACCCAGTACTTC
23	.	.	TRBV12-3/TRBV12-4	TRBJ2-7	CASSLGGWGEDSPLHFGPYEQYF	.
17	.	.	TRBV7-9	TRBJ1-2	CASSQTTAEARYYGYTF	TGTGCCAGCAGTCAAACGACGGCAGAAGCCCGTTACTATGGCTACACCTTC
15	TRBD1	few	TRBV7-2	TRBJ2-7	CASSLGGKGAREQYF	TGTGCCAGCAGCTTAGGTGGCAAGGGGGCCCGCGAGCAGTACTTC
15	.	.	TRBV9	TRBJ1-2	CASSLAAGSGSPHTF	TGTGCCAGCAGCTTAGCGGCGGGGTCAGGATCACCCCACACCTTC
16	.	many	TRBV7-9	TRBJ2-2	CASSLAGTQNTGELFF	TGTGCCAGCAGCTTAGCGGGGACGCAGAACACCGGGGAGCTGTTTTTT
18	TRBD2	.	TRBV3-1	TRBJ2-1	CASSQRAVLAGGYNEQFF	TGTGCCAGCAGCCAACGGGCCGTACTAGCGGGGGGCTACAATGAGCAGTTCTTC
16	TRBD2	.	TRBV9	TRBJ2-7	CASSAAISGGTDKQYF	TGTGCCAGCAGCGCAGCTATTAGCGGGGGCACAGATAAGCAGTACTTC
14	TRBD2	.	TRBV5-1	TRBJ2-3	CASSVAGAGATQYF	TGTGCCAGCAGCGTAGCCGGGGCGGGAGCTACGCAGTATTTT
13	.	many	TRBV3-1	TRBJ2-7	CASEDRTEHEQYF	TGTGCCAGCGAAGACAGGACTGAACACGAGCAGTACTTC
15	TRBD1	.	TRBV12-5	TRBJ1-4	CASGSGQGSGEKLFF	TGTGCTAGTGGCTCAGGACAGGGATCGGGTGAAAAACTGTTTTTT
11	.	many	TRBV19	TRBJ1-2	CASSQQGGYTF	TGTGCCAGTAGCCAACAAGGCGGCTACACCTTC
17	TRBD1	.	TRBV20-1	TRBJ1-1	CSATRTGVGGRGTEAFF	TGCAGTGCTACTCGGACAGGGGTAGGGGGGCGAGGCACTGAAGCTTTCTTT
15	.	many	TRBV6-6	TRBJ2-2	CASSYRGSTTGELFF	TGTGCCAGCAGTTACCGGGGGTCGACCACCGGGGAGCTGTTTTTT
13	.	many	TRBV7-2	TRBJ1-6	CASSARGFSPLHF	TGTGCCAGCAGCGCCCGAGGGTTTTCACCCCTCCACTTT
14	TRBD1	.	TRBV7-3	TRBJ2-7	CASSTDRVGTGQYF	TGTGCCAGCAGCACCGACAGGGTAGGTACCGGGCAGTACTTC
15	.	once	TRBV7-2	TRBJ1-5	CASSRVLAGNPYNHF	TGTGCCAGCAGCCGCGTGCTAGCGGGGAACCCCTACAATCATTTT
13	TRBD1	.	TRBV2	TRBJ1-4	CASTGTGFEKLFF	TGTGCCAGCACCGGGACAGGGTTTGAAAAACTGTTTTTT
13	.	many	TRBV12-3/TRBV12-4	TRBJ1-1	CASSFGQNTEAFF	TGTGCCAGCAGTTTCGGCCAGAACACTGAAGCTTTCTTT
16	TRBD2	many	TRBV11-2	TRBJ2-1	CASSYGTSGGGGEQFF	TGTGCCAGCAGCTACGGGACTAGCGGGGGGGGCGGTGAGCAGTTCTTC